These T cell receptor beta chains were read from a single sample in a study of T cell clones after liver transplantation. Data came from immunoSEQ multiplex PCR; TCRdb stores just in-frame clones and leaves some out. The data show over 55,000 clones, approximately 70% seen once. Sequenced here: CD4+ T cells from blood, sampled at the approximately 15-month timepoint. The receptors come from a human patient who received a liver transplant. The graft donor may have given rise to some T cells. CDR3s include the opening cysteine and the closing phenylalanine or tryptophan. The order of the fields is clone size, V gene, J gene, D gene, CDR3 length, CDR3 DNA, CDR3 protein. A D gene is named only where the DNA matches it firmly. Clone size is given for some rows only: seen once, a few or many times, or a class if the clone is expanded.

size: -
V: TRBV7-6
J: TRBJ2-5
D: -
length: 14
DNA: TGTGCCAGCAGCGATGACAGCATCCAAGAGACCCAGTACTTC
CDR3: CASSDDSIQETQYF

size: -
V: TRBV7-2
J: TRBJ2-1
D: -
length: 17
DNA: TGTGCCAGCAGCTTAGGGGGAGGTAGAGGTCTATCTAATGAGCAGTTCTTC
CDR3: CASSLGGGRGLSNEQFF

size: -
V: TRBV9
J: TRBJ1-3
D: -
length: 15
DNA: TGTGCCAGCAGCGTAGGGGCACAGGAGATGGGCACCATATATTTT
CDR3: CASSVGAQEMGTIYF

size: -
V: TRBV5-6
J: TRBJ1-2
D: TRBD1
length: 16
DNA: TGTGCCAGCAGCTTGACCTTACGGGACAGGGGTGACGGCTACACCTTC
CDR3: CASSLTLRDRGDGYTF

size: -
V: TRBV4-2
J: TRBJ2-1
D: TRBD2
length: 16
DNA: TGTGCCAGCAGCCAAGGTAGCGGGAGCTCCTACAATGAGCAGTTCTTC
CDR3: CASSQGSGSSYNEQFF

size: -
V: TRBV19
J: TRBJ1-5
D: -
length: 15
DNA: TGTGCCAGTAGTCCTTCGAGATCAGGGAATCAGCCCCAGCATTTT
CDR3: CASSPSRSGNQPQHF

size: -
V: TRBV28
J: TRBJ2-5
D: TRBD1
length: 14
DNA: TGTGCCAGCAGTTTTGGACAGGGGCGGGAGACCCAGTACTTC
CDR3: CASSFGQGRETQYF

size: -
V: TRBV5-1
J: TRBJ1-6
D: TRBD1
length: 15
DNA: TGCGCCAGCAGCTCCGGACAGGGGATTAATTCACCCCTCCACTTT
CDR3: CASSSGQGINSPLHF

size: -
V: TRBV7-2
J: TRBJ2-1
D: TRBD2
length: 15
DNA: TGTGCCAGCAGCATCCTAGCGGGAGGCGCGAATGAGCAGTTCTTC
CDR3: CASSILAGGANEQFF

size: -
V: TRBV7-7
J: TRBJ1-4
D: TRBD1
length: 13
DNA: TGTGCCAGCAGCGAAGACAGGGGTGAAAAACTGTTTTTT
CDR3: CASSEDRGEKLFF

size: once
V: TRBV18
J: TRBJ1-2
D: -
length: 13
DNA: TGTGCCAGCTCACCATCAGGGGATTATGGCTACACCTTC
CDR3: CASSPSGDYGYTF

size: few
V: TRBV7-9
J: TRBJ1-2
D: -
length: 13
DNA: TGTGCCAGCAGCTTAGTAGCCGGGTATGGCTACACCTTC
CDR3: CASSLVAGYGYTF

size: -
V: TRBV6-5
J: TRBJ1-2
D: -
length: 14
DNA: TGTGCCACCCTGGGACCGGCATCTAACTATGGCTACACCTTC
CDR3: CATLGPASNYGYTF

size: -
V: TRBV25-1
J: TRBJ2-4
D: -
length: 11
DNA: TGTGCCAGCAGCTACAAAAACATTCAGTACTTC
CDR3: CASSYKNIQYF

size: -
V: TRBV12-2
J: TRBJ2-3
D: -
length: 13
DNA: TGTGCAAGTCGCTTGCAAGGGGTGGATACGCAGTATTTT
CDR3: CASRLQGVDTQYF

size: -
V: TRBV5-6
J: TRBJ1-5
D: TRBD1
length: 16
DNA: TGTGCCAGCAGCTTGCTAGGGGGCAGTAGCAATCAGCCCCAGCATTTT
CDR3: CASSLLGGSSNQPQHF

size: -
V: TRBV7-2
J: TRBJ1-5
D: TRBD1
length: 17
DNA: TGTGCCAGCAGCTTAGTTCCAGGGGGTCTGGGCAATCAGCCCCAGCATTTT
CDR3: CASSLVPGGLGNQPQHF

size: -
V: TRBV11-3
J: TRBJ2-5
D: TRBD1
length: 13
DNA: TGTGCCAGCAACGACAGGGGGAGAGAGACCCAGTACTTC
CDR3: CASNDRGRETQYF

size: -
V: TRBV7-9
J: TRBJ2-5
D: TRBD1
length: 17
DNA: TGTGCCAGCAGCTTAGACAGAACCGGGACAGGGTCTGAGACCCAGTACTTC
CDR3: CASSLDRTGTGSETQYF

size: -
V: TRBV14
J: TRBJ1-1
D: -
length: 15
DNA: TGTGCCAGCAGCCATCGGCGGGGCCGGAACACTGAAGCTTTCTTT
CDR3: CASSHRRGRNTEAFF

size: once
V: TRBV7-9
J: TRBJ2-5
D: TRBD2
length: 15
DNA: TGTGCCAGCAGCTTAGACCAGGGAGGGGAAGAGACCCAGTACTTC
CDR3: CASSLDQGGEETQYF

size: -
V: TRBV30
J: TRBJ2-3
D: -
length: 13
DNA: TGTGCCTGGGGACTAAAAGGCACAGATACGCAGTATTTT
CDR3: CAWGLKGTDTQYF

size: few
V: TRBV10-3
J: TRBJ1-1
D: -
length: 11
DNA: TGTGCCATCGGGGAGAACACTGAAGCTTTCTTT
CDR3: CAIGENTEAFF

size: -
V: TRBV7-8
J: TRBJ2-6
D: -
length: 16
DNA: TGTGCCAGCAGCCCTAAGTGGACAACAGGGGCCAACGTCCTGACTTTC
CDR3: CASSPKWTTGANVLTF

size: -
V: TRBV7-2
J: TRBJ2-2
D: TRBD1
length: 16
DNA: TGTGCCAGCAGCTCAGGACAGGGCTGGAACACCGGGGAGCTGTTTTTT
CDR3: CASSSGQGWNTGELFF

size: -
V: TRBV15
J: TRBJ1-4
D: -
length: 15
DNA: TGTGCCACCAGCGGTCCAGGGGCCCTTAATGAAAAACTGTTTTTT
CDR3: CATSGPGALNEKLFF

size: -
V: TRBV7-7
J: TRBJ2-2
D: -
length: 15
DNA: TGTGCTAGCAGCTCCGGGGGTCAGAACACCGGGGAGCTGTTTTTT
CDR3: CASSSGGQNTGELFF

size: once
V: TRBV28
J: TRBJ2-3
D: TRBD2
length: 14
DNA: TGTGCCAGCATTGCGGGGGAGAGCACAGATACGCAGTATTTT
CDR3: CASIAGESTDTQYF

size: many
V: TRBV10-3
J: TRBJ2-2
D: -
length: 16
DNA: TGTGCCATCCGGGCCTCTGGCCGCGGTTCACCCGAGGAGCTGTTTTTT
CDR3: CAIRASGRGSPEELFF

size: -
V: TRBV18
J: TRBJ2-3
D: -
length: 13
DNA: TGTGCCAGCTCACTCAGGACAGCCGATACGCAGTATTTT
CDR3: CASSLRTADTQYF

size: many
V: TRBV19
J: TRBJ2-7
D: -
length: 16
DNA: TGTGCCAGTAGTATAGATAACGGTGACAGATCCTACGAGCAGTACTTC
CDR3: CASSIDNGDRSYEQYF

size: once
V: TRBV13
J: TRBJ2-3
D: TRBD2
length: 16
DNA: TGTGCCAGCACCCTTTCCGGCGGGGGGGAACCAGATACGCAGTATTTT
CDR3: CASTLSGGGEPDTQYF

size: -
V: TRBV27
J: TRBJ2-5
D: -
length: 12
DNA: TGTGCCAGTCAGGGCCAGGGGGAGACCCAGTACTTC
CDR3: CASQGQGETQYF

size: -
V: TRBV7-9
J: TRBJ1-1
D: -
length: 13
DNA: TGTGCCAGCATCCCACAGGAGAACACTGAAGCTTTCTTT
CDR3: CASIPQENTEAFF

size: once
V: TRBV10-1
J: TRBJ2-1
D: -
length: 14
DNA: TGCGCCAGCAGCCAAGCCTTTAGTGCGGGAGAGCAGTTCTTC
CDR3: CASSQAFSAGEQFF

size: -
V: TRBV28
J: TRBJ1-5
D: -
length: 14
DNA: TGTGCCAGCAGATCCCCGTTGACCAATCAGCCCCAGCATTTT
CDR3: CASRSPLTNQPQHF

size: -
V: TRBV4-1
J: TRBJ1-5
D: -
length: 15
DNA: TGCGCCAGCAGCCAAGCAGGGGACGAGGATCAGCCCCAGCATTTT
CDR3: CASSQAGDEDQPQHF

size: few
V: TRBV12-5
J: TRBJ1-3
D: -
length: 16
DNA: TGTGCTAGTGGTTTGGACGGGGGATCGGCTGGAAACACCATATATTTT
CDR3: CASGLDGGSAGNTIYF

size: -
V: TRBV27
J: TRBJ2-1
D: TRBD2
length: 21
DNA: TGTGCCAGCTCATCTAAGCCCTGGGGGACTAGCGGGAGTGGGTCCTACAATGAGCAGTTCTTC
CDR3: CASSSKPWGTSGSGSYNEQFF

size: -
V: TRBV2
J: TRBJ1-2
D: -
length: 14
DNA: TGTGCCAGCATTCCCGGGACATCAGGATATGGCTACACCTTC
CDR3: CASIPGTSGYGYTF

size: -
V: TRBV6-5
J: TRBJ1-2
D: -
length: 12
DNA: TGTGCCAGCAGCCGGGGGGTTTATGGCTACACCTTC
CDR3: CASSRGVYGYTF

size: -
V: TRBV5-1
J: TRBJ2-7
D: TRBD1
length: 15
DNA: TGCGCCAGCAGCTTATACTCCGGGACAGAGTACGAGCAGTACTTC
CDR3: CASSLYSGTEYEQYF

size: few
V: TRBV6-1
J: TRBJ1-1
D: -
length: 14
DNA: TGTGCCAGCAGTTCGCTGATCGGGGTTACTGAAGCTTTCTTT
CDR3: CASSSLIGVTEAFF

size: -
V: TRBV9
J: TRBJ2-1
D: -
length: 15
DNA: TGTGCCAGCAGCCCGAGCCTAAACTCCTACAATGAGCAGTTCTTC
CDR3: CASSPSLNSYNEQFF

size: once
V: TRBV2
J: TRBJ2-1
D: -
length: 13
DNA: TGTGCCAGCTCCGGGGAGAGCTACAATGAGCAGTTCTTC
CDR3: CASSGESYNEQFF

size: -
V: TRBV7-2
J: TRBJ2-4
D: TRBD1
length: 15
DNA: TGTGCCAGCAGCTTATCGGACAGGGCACCGGGGGTTCAGTACTTC
CDR3: CASSLSDRAPGVQYF

size: -
V: TRBV19
J: TRBJ2-2
D: -
length: 14
DNA: TGTGCCAGTAGGAGAATGCCGAACACCGGGGAGCTGTTTTTT
CDR3: CASRRMPNTGELFF

size: -
V: TRBV7-8
J: TRBJ1-2
D: -
length: 13
DNA: TGTGCCAGCAGCTTAGAGCGGCTCTATGGCTACACCTTC
CDR3: CASSLERLYGYTF

size: -
V: TRBV27
J: TRBJ2-5
D: TRBD2
length: 14
DNA: TGTGCCAGCAGTTTTCGCGGGGGGGCGGAGACCCAGTACTTC
CDR3: CASSFRGGAETQYF

size: -
V: TRBV28
J: TRBJ2-1
D: TRBD2
length: 16
DNA: TGTGCCAGCAGTTCAACGACTAGCCCCATAAACAATGAGCAGTTCTTC
CDR3: CASSSTTSPINNEQFF

size: -
V: TRBV6-5
J: TRBJ1-5
D: -
length: 15
DNA: TGTGCCAGCAGGATCGACGTTTATAGCAATCAGCCCCAGCATTTT
CDR3: CASRIDVYSNQPQHF

size: -
V: TRBV6-1
J: TRBJ2-3
D: -
length: 12
DNA: TGTGCCAGCAGTGAAGCGGGCGGGACGCAGTATTTT
CDR3: CASSEAGGTQYF

size: -
V: TRBV19
J: TRBJ2-2
D: TRBD2
length: 18
DNA: TGTGCCAGTAGTAGGGGACTAGCGGGAACTCTTTTCACCGGGGAGCTGTTTTTT
CDR3: CASSRGLAGTLFTGELFF